Reported below is one TCR beta chain. Its antigen is undetermined. Some second doses came at about 4 weeks and others at about 12 weeks; these were pooled. This entry comes from a study of T cell responses to AZD1222 COVID-19 vaccine. Study conclusions and caveats: All repertoire sampling was performed exclusively after the peak T cell response. Two AZD1222 doses significantly raised spike-specific TCR breadth and depth over controls. CD4 TCRs covered the whole spike, strongest at regions 160-218 and 743-854.

Generated by immunoSEQ multiplex PCR, the TCRdb table keeps only in-frame clones and is missing some. The data contain 150,000 to 200,000 clones, about 86% of them singletons. Germline-derived CDR1 and CDR2 are SGDLS and YYNGEE. Trimming stripped 0 bases from V and 7 bases from J, with 10 bases between. The CDR3 has 13 amino acids. The TCR originated in an adult who received the AZD1222 COVID-19 vaccine. The V and J genes are TRBV9 and TRBJ1-2; D ambiguous. The material sequenced was peripheral blood, taken 28 days after the second AZD1222 dose. The CDR3 nucleotides read TGTGCCAGCAGCGTAGGGCAGCTGGGTGGCTACACCTTC. Protein sequence: CASSVGQLGGYTF. The variable domain in full, completed from reference TRBV9 and TRBJ1-2, reads DSGVTQTPKHLITATGQRVTLRCSPRSGDLSVYWYQQSLDQGLQFLIQYYNGEERAKGNILERFSAQQFPDLHSELNLSSLELGDSALYFCASSVGQLGGYTFGSGTRLTVV.